The 32 T cell receptor beta chains below all came from one sample that was sequenced in a study of shared clonotypes between healthy human individuals. The assay was immunoSEQ multiplex PCR, and TCRdb's table has in-frame clones only and misses some. In the table there are some 2.1 million clones, 85% to 95% of which are singletons. Specimen: naive CD4+ T cells sorted from blood. Subset here: CD45RA+ positively selected. The receptors were gathered from a young man in good health.

This chain joins TRBV7-9 and TRBJ2-2; D is possibly TRBD1 (7 bases). This CDR3 has 15 amino acids. V was pared by 6 bases and J by 4 bases, with 15 bases between. CDR1 is SEHNR, CDR2 FQNEAQ, per germline (reference sequence). CDR3 in amino acids: CASRPTGEATGELFF. For the CDR3, the DNA is TGTGCCAGCAGGCCTACAGGGGAGGCCACCGGGGAGCTGTTTTTT.

The chain recombines TRBV5-1 with TRBJ2-1; 7 nucleotides agree with TRBD1. Germline-derived CDR1 and CDR2 are SGHRS and YFSETQ. The ends lost 2 bases at V and 8 bases at J; junction bases unmatched: 7. This CDR3 region has 14 residues. The CDR3 sequence: CASSFRQGNDEQFF. CDR3 nucleotides: TGCGCCAGCAGCTTTCGACAGGGTAATGATGAGCAGTTCTTC. Supplemented by reference TRBV5-1 and TRBJ2-1, the full variable domain reads KAGVTQTPRYLIKTRGQQVTLSCSPISGHRSVSWYQQTPGQGLQFLFEYFSETQRNKGNFPGRFSGRQFSNSRSEMNVSTLELGDSALYLCASSFRQGNDEQFFGPGTRLTVL.

This rearrangement joins TRBV7-8 to TRBJ1-2; a possible D gene is TRBD1 (6 bases). Germline-derived CDR1 and CDR2 are SGHVS and FQNEAQ. V dropped 1 base and J dropped 7 bases, with 13 bases sitting between them. The CDR3 consists of 14 residues. The CDR3, as DNA: TGTGCCAGCAGCTTAGGCAGGGGAACAGGTGGCTACACCTTC. Protein: CASSLGRGTGGYTF.

This sequence joins TRBV4-1 and TRBJ2-5; 9 bases match TRBD1. Trimming removed 4 bases from V and 5 bases from J; junction bases left unmatched: 14. The CDR3 runs to 17 residues. Germline loops: CDR1 MGHRA, CDR2 YSYEKL. DNA for the CDR3: TGCGCCAGCAGCCGAGGACAGGGGACCCCGGCATGGGAGACCCAGTACTTC. Its translation: CASSRGQGTPAWETQYF.

A note on this clone: The same CDR3 also results from other DNA sequences found in this sample. The rearrangement links TRBV2 to TRBJ1-5; TRBD1 might be the D (6 bases). V dropped 6 bases and J dropped 4 bases, with 13 bases sitting between them. This CDR3 contains 14 residues. Germline CDR1 reads SNHLY; CDR2 reads FYNNEI. The CDR3 loop reads CASSPDRTNQPQHF. Here the CDR3 DNA reads TGTGCCAGCAGCCCAGACAGGACTAATCAGCCCCAGCATTTT.

This clone occurred once. The chain has TRBV6-1 and TRBJ1-6; D not certain. The length of the CDR3 is 13 residues. Trimming took off 5 bases at V and 10 bases at J, with 12 bases between the two ends. The germline CDR1 and CDR2 sequences are MNHNS and SASEGT. CDR3: CASSRAGISPLHF. DNA of the CDR3: TGTGCCAGCAGTCGTGCGGGGATCTCACCCCTCCACTTT.

The J gene is TRBJ1-1, the V gene TRBV5-1; a weak D match, TRBD1 (6 bases). The CDR3 runs to 13 residues. Trimming took off 4 bases at V and 7 bases at J, with 14 bases between the two ends. From germline, CDR1 is SGHRS and CDR2 YFSETQ. In DNA form, the CDR3 reads TGCGCCAGCAGCGTAGAACCAGGGGTTGAAGCTTTCTTT. This encodes CASSVEPGVEAFF.

This sequence joins TRBV19 and TRBJ1-4; unclear D gene. V was trimmed by 5 bases and J by 0 bases, leaving 4 bases between them. Germline CDR1 and CDR2: LNHDA and SQIVND (reference sequence). CDR3 length: 13 amino acids. In DNA form, the CDR3 reads TGTGCCAGTAGTGGCACAACTAATGAAAAACTGTTTTTT. This gives the protein CASSGTTNEKLFF. Full variable domain (rest looked up from reference TRBV19 and TRBJ1-4): DGGITQSPKYLFRKEGQNVTLSCEQNLNHDAMYWYRQDPGQGLRLIYYSQIVNDFQKGDIAEGYSVSREKKESFPLTVTSAQKNPTAFYLCASSGTTNEKLFFGSGTQLSVL.

This chain uses TRBV6-4 with TRBJ2-3; D not resolved. The V gene lost 0 bases and the J gene lost 6 bases, with 13 bases spanning the gap. The CDR3 is 15 amino acids. Germline CDR1 reads MRHNA; CDR2 reads SNTAGT. Here the CDR3 DNA reads TGTGCCAGCAGTGACTCGAGTCTCGGGCGGGATACGCAGTATTTT. It yields the protein CASSDSSLGRDTQYF.

The chain has TRBV5-1 and TRBJ2-1; a possible D gene is TRBD1 (5 bases). Germline assignment: CDR1 SGHRS and CDR2 YFSETQ. V was trimmed by 0 bases and J by 7 bases, leaving 17 bases between them. The length of the CDR3 is 16 residues. CDR3 loop: CASSLEGSGHWNEQFF. The DNA of the CDR3 is TGCGCCAGCAGCTTGGAGGGGTCAGGGCATTGGAATGAGCAGTTCTTC.

The rearrangement uses TRBV19 and TRBJ2-1; D may be TRBD2 (6 bases). V lost 6 bases, J lost 3 bases, and 18 bases lay in between. Germline V gives CDR1 LNHDA, CDR2 SQIVND (reference sequence). The CDR3 sequence is 16 residues long. CDR3 amino acids: CASSDDGRAGYNEQFF. CDR3 coding DNA: TGTGCCAGTAGCGATGACGGTAGAGCGGGCTACAATGAGCAGTTCTTC.

The rearrangement joins TRBV5-1 to TRBJ1-1; tentatively, D is TRBD1 (5 bases). The CDR3 runs 14 residues. Trimming took 0 bases from V and 3 from J, leaving 9 bases between them. Germline-derived CDR1 and CDR2 are SGHRS and YFSETQ. The CDR3 nucleotides read TGCGCCAGCAGCTTGGGACAGAGGTACACTGAAGCTTTCTTT. Its translation: CASSLGQRYTEAFF. Full variable domain (missing parts from reference TRBV5-1 and TRBJ1-1): KAGVTQTPRYLIKTRGQQVTLSCSPISGHRSVSWYQQTPGQGLQFLFEYFSETQRNKGNFPGRFSGRQFSNSRSEMNVSTLELGDSALYLCASSLGQRYTEAFFGQGTRLTVV.

The CDR3 nucleotides read TGTGCCAGCAGCTTAGCCCAGTCCTACGAGCAGTACTTC. Its translation: CASSLAQSYEQYF. The chain carries TRBV7-2 and TRBJ2-7; D call uncertain. Germline-derived CDR1 and CDR2 are SGHTA and FQGNSA. The length of the CDR3 is 13 residues. The V end was cut by 0 bases, the J end by 1 base, with 4 bases between.

This clone was seen just once. V and J are TRBV7-8 and TRBJ2-2, with a tentative D call TRBD1 (6 bases). The CDR3 loop spans 18 amino acids. V lost 1 base to trimming and J lost 0 bases, with 15 bases between them. Looked up from germline, CDR1 is SGHVS and CDR2 is FQNEAQ. CDR3 bases: TGTGCCAGCAGCTTAGGTTTTAAGGGACATCCGAACACCGGGGAGCTGTTTTTT. As protein: CASSLGFKGHPNTGELFF.

This clone has a single count. The identical CDR3 is also encoded by other nucleotide sequences in the sample. V gene TRBV2 combines with J gene TRBJ2-5, with 10 positions matching TRBD2. Trimming took 4 bases from V and 1 from J; bases not matched to a gene: 3. Germline CDR1 reads SNHLY; CDR2 reads FYNNEI. The CDR3 is 15 amino acids. The chain's CDR3 is CASSASGSPQETQYF. The CDR3 DNA is TGTGCCAGCAGTGCTAGCGGGAGCCCCCAAGAGACCCAGTACTTC.

The rearrangement links TRBV6-4 to TRBJ2-7; the match to TRBD2 covers 9 bases. V was pared by 0 bases and J by 0 bases, with 9 bases of the junction left unmatched. The germline V gene encodes CDR1 MRHNA and CDR2 SNTAGT. The CDR3 has 18 amino acids. CDR3: CASSDSTRSGGNSYEQYF. The CDR3 DNA sequence: TGTGCCAGCAGTGACTCCACAAGGAGCGGGGGGAACTCCTACGAGCAGTACTTC.

The chain links TRBV9 to TRBJ2-1; D not resolved. The CDR3 runs to 15 residues. The V end lost 0 bases, the J end lost 2 bases, and 9 bases lay between the germline ends. In germline, CDR1 is SGDLS, CDR2 YYNGEE. The CDR3 DNA sequence: TGTGCCAGCAGCGTAGATACCGGCCCCTACAATGAGCAGTTCTTC. It specifies CASSVDTGPYNEQFF.

The chain couples TRBV2 to TRBJ2-6; D gene uncertain. CDR1 SNHLY and CDR2 FYNNEI come from the germline V gene. The CDR3 runs to 15 residues. Trimming removed 7 bases at V and 2 bases at J, with 12 bases between. CDR3 in amino acids: CASTPNLAGANVLTF. The CDR3, as DNA: TGTGCCAGCACTCCCAACTTGGCTGGGGCCAACGTCCTGACTTTC.

The V call is TRBV6-5, the J call TRBJ1-3; D possibly corresponds to TRBD1 (5 bases). The germline gives CDR1 MNHEY, CDR2 SVGAGI. The CDR3 has 14 residues. Trimming pared 8 bases from V and 0 bases from J, leaving 11 bases between. As DNA, the CDR3 is TGTGCCAGCGGACCTAGGGGCTCTGGAAACACCATATATTTT. Encoded protein: CASGPRGSGNTIYF.

The rearrangement joins TRBV6-1 to TRBJ2-3, with D maybe TRBD2 (5 bases). The germline gives CDR1 MNHNS, CDR2 SASEGT. Trimming pared 5 bases from V and 8 bases from J, leaving 14 bases between. The CDR3 length is 13 residues. DNA of the CDR3: TGTGCCAGCAGTCTGGGGAGCGAAGGTACGCAGTATTTT. This codes for CASSLGSEGTQYF.

The chain carries TRBV6-6 and TRBJ2-4; D is undetermined. V lost 4 bases and J 1 base, leaving 11 bases between the germline ends. The CDR3 sequence is 15 residues long. The germline V gene encodes CDR1 MNHNY and CDR2 SVGAGI (reference sequence). This CDR3 is CASSWGSVAKNIQYF. CDR3 coding DNA: TGTGCCAGCAGTTGGGGTAGTGTGGCCAAAAACATTCAGTACTTC.

This chain uses TRBV5-1 with TRBJ1-5; 8 bases map to TRBD1. The CDR3 consists of 15 residues. Germline loops: CDR1 SGHRS, CDR2 YFSETQ. The J segment lost 7 bases and the V segment lost 4 bases, leaving 10 bases of the junction unmatched. The CDR3 loop is CASSDRGEVGQPQHF. CDR3 coding DNA: TGCGCCAGCAGCGACAGGGGAGAGGTTGGCCAGCCCCAGCATTTT. The variable domain in full, with the rest retrieved from reference TRBV5-1 and TRBJ1-5, is KAGVTQTPRYLIKTRGQQVTLSCSPISGHRSVSWYQQTPGQGLQFLFEYFSETQRNKGNFPGRFSGRQFSNSRSEMNVSTLELGDSALYLCASSDRGEVGQPQHFGDGTRLSIL.

This sequence joins TRBV11-3 and TRBJ2-1; the D gene could be TRBD1 or TRBD2 (5 bases each). There are 14 residues in the CDR3. V was cut by 4 bases and J by 2 bases, with 9 bases left in between. From germline, CDR1 is SGHNT and CDR2 YENEEA. CDR3 coding DNA: TGTGCCAGCAGCTCGGTGGGGGCCTACAATGAGCAGTTCTTC. Encoded protein: CASSSVGAYNEQFF.

J is TRBJ2-7 and V is TRBV7-8; TRBD1 agrees at 7 bases. V shed 7 bases, J shed 1 base, and the junction held 13 bases outside the gene matches. Germline loops: CDR1 SGHVS, CDR2 FQNEAQ. This CDR3 is 16 amino acids long. The CDR3 nucleotides read TGTGCCAGCACCCGCGTCGGGACAGCTTTATCCTACGAGCAGTACTTC. It is translated as CASTRVGTALSYEQYF.

This chain joins TRBV28 and TRBJ2-3, with TRBD2 identical over 7 bases. V dropped 5 bases and J dropped 5; count of bases not matched to a gene: 10. CDR1 is MDHEN and CDR2 is SYDVKM in the germline V gene. The CDR3 totals 15 residues. The CDR3 spells CASSGGGAGRDTQYF. The CDR3 nucleotides read TGTGCCAGCAGTGGGGGTGGAGCGGGGAGAGATACGCAGTATTTT.

This chain links TRBV19 with TRBJ2-1; 8 bases are a match to TRBD2. Germline-derived CDR1 and CDR2 are LNHDA and SQIVND (reference sequence). The junction had 6 bases not matched to a gene; V was cut back by 3 bases and J by 2 bases. The CDR3 has 16 residues. DNA for the CDR3: TGTGCCAGTAGTATCGATAGCGGGATCACCTACAATGAGCAGTTCTTC. Translating it yields CASSIDSGITYNEQFF.

The sample holds one count of this clone. The rearrangement uses TRBV6-1 and TRBJ1-2, with D perhaps matching TRBD1 (5 bases). Trimming shortened V by 8 bases and J by 8 bases, and 18 bases separated the two germline ends. The CDR3 is made up of 13 amino acids. The germline V gene encodes CDR1 MNHNS and CDR2 SASEGT. The CDR3 DNA follows: TGTGCCAGCGGGGGGACGGTCCAAGGCGGCTACACCTTC. Translation gives CASGGTVQGGYTF.

V and J are TRBV6-5 and TRBJ2-1; D might be TRBD2 (5 bases). This CDR3 has 15 residues. V dropped 6 bases and J dropped 5 bases, with 17 bases sitting between them. Germline V gene sequence: CDR1 MNHEY, CDR2 SVGAGI. The CDR3 protein is CASRPSGGTHNEQFF. The CDR3 DNA sequence: TGTGCCAGCAGGCCATCCGGAGGTACCCACAATGAGCAGTTCTTC.

This rearrangement joins TRBV5-6 to TRBJ2-2, with D perhaps matching TRBD2 (5 bases). The CDR3 runs to 15 residues. From germline, CDR1 is SGHDT and CDR2 YYEEEE. Trimming left V 2 bases short and J 1 base short, with 9 bases between. CDR3 loop: CASSFGKGNTGELFF. The CDR3 coding sequence is TGTGCCAGCAGCTTCGGGAAGGGGAACACCGGGGAGCTGTTTTTT.

The chain couples TRBV4-3 to TRBJ2-6; 8 bases are shared with TRBD2. V lost 1 base and J lost 0; bases outside the gene matches: 8. The CDR3 loop spans 19 amino acids. The germline CDR1 and CDR2 sequences are LGHNA and YSLEER. For the CDR3, the DNA is TGCGCCAGCAGCCAAGCCTTCGGGCTAGCGGGCTCTGGGGCCAACGTCCTGACTTTC. Translation: CASSQAFGLAGSGANVLTF.

The V gene is TRBV6-1, the J gene TRBJ1-6; a weak D match, TRBD1 (6 bases). The germline V gene encodes CDR1 MNHNS and CDR2 SASEGT. Trimming removed 0 bases at V and 7 bases at J, with 10 bases between. This CDR3 spans 15 amino acids. The DNA for the CDR3 is TGTGCCAGCAGTGAAGCAGACAGGTTAAATTCACCCCTCCACTTT. It is translated as CASSEADRLNSPLHF.

This chain links TRBV10-2 with TRBJ2-2; 13 bases match TRBD2. J was trimmed by 3 bases and V by 7 bases; bases with no gene match: 2. This CDR3 region has 15 residues. Germline V gene lookup returns CDR1 WSHSY and CDR2 SAAADI. The CDR3 is CASKGLAGHTGELFF. The CDR3 DNA follows: TGCGCCAGCAAGGGACTAGCGGGGCACACCGGGGAGCTGTTTTTT.